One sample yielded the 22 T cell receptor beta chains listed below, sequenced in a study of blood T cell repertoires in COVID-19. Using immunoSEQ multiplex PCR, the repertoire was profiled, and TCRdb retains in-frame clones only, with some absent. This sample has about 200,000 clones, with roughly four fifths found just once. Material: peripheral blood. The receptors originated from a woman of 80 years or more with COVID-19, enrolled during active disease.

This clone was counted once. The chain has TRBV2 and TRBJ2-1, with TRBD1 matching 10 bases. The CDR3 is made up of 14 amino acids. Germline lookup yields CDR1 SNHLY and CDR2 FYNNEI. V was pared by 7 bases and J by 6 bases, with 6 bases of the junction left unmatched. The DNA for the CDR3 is TGTGCCAGCACCTTGGACAGGGGGGGCAATGAGCAGTTCTTC. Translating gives CASTLDRGGNEQFF.

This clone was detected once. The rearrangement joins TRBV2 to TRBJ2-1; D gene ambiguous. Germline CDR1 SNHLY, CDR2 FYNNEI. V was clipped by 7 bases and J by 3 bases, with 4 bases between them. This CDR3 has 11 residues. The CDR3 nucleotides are TGTGCCAGCACGTACTACAATGAGCAGTTCTTC. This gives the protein CASTYYNEQFF.

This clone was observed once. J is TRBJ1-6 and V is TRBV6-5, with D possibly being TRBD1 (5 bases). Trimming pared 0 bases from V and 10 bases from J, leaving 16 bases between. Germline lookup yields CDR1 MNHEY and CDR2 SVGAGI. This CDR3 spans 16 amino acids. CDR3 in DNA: TGTGCCAGCAGTTACTCGCTAATCTCGACAGCATCACCCCTCCACTTT. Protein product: CASSYSLISTASPLHF.

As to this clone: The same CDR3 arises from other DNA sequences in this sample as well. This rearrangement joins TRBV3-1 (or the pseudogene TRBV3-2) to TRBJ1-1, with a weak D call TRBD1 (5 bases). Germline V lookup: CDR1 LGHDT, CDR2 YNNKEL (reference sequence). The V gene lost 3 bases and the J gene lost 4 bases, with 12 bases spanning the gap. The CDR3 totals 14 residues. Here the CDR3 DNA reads TGTGCCAGCAGCCAGCCGGGGGGTGGCACTGAAGCTTTCTTT. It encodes CASSQPGGGTEAFF.

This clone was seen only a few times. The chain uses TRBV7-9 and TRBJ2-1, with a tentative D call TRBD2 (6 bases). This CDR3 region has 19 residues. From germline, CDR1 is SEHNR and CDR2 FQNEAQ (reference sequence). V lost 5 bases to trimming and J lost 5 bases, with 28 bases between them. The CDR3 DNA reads TGTGCCAGCAGCCCCCCGCGTCGACTAGTTGAGGCTTTGAACAATGAGCAGTTCTTC. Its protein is CASSPPRRLVEALNNEQFF.

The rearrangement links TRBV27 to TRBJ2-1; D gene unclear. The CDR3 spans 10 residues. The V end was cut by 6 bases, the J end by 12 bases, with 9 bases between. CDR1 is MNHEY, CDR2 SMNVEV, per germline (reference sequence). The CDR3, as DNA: TGTGCCAGCAGATCCCCGGTGCAGTTCTTC. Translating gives CASRSPVQFF.

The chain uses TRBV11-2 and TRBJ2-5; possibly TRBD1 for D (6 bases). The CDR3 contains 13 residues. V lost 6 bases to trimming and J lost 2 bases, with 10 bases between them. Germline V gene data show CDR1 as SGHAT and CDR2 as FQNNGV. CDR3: CASRRTVQETQYF. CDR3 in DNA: TGTGCCAGCAGGCGGACAGTTCAAGAGACCCAGTACTTC.

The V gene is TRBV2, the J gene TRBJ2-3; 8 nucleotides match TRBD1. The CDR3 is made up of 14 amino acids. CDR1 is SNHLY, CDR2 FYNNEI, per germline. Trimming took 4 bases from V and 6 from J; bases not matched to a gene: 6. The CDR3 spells CASSADRDGDTQYF. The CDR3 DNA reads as TGTGCCAGCAGTGCGGACAGGGATGGGGATACGCAGTATTTT.

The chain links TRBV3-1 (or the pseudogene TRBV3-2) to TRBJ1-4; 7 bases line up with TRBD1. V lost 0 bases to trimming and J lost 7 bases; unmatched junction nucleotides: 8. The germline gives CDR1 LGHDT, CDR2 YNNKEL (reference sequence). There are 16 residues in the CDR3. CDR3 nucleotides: TGTGCCAGCAGCCAAGATTTGGCGCAGGGGGGTGAAAAACTGTTTTTT. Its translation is CASSQDLAQGGEKLFF.

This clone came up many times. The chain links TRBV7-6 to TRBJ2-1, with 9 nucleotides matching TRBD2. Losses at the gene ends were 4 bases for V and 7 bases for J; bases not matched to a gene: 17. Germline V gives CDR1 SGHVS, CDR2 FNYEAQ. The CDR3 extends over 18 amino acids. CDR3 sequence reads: CASSSLIAGGPSGNEQFF. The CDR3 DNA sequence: TGTGCCAGCAGCTCCCTCATTGCGGGAGGGCCCTCAGGGAATGAGCAGTTCTTC.

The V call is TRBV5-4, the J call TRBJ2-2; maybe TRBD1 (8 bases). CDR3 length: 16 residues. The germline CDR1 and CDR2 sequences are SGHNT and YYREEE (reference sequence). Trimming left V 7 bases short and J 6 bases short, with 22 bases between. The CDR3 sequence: CASSLGGTGNPGELFF. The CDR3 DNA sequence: TGTGCCAGCTCCCTCGGGGGGACAGGAAACCCCGGGGAGCTGTTTTTT.

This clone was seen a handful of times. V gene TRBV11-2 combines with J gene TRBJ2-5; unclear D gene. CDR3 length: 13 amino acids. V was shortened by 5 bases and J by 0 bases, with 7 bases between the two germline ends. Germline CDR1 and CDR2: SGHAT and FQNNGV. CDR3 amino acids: CASSPGYQETQYF. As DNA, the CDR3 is TGTGCCAGCAGCCCCGGGTACCAAGAGACCCAGTACTTC.

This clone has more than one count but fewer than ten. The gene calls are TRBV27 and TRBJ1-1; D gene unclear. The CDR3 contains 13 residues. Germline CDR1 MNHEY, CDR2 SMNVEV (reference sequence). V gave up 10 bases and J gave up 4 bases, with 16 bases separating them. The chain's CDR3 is CATLALPSTEAFF. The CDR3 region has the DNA TGTGCCACCCTAGCCCTCCCAAGCACTGAAGCTTTCTTT.

CDR3 region: CASSSPREGEKLFF. The CDR3 region has the DNA TGTGCCAGCAGCTCCCCCAGGGAGGGTGAAAAACTGTTTTTT. The chain carries TRBV7-9 and TRBJ1-4; D might be TRBD1 (5 bases). V dropped 4 bases and J dropped 7 bases, with 13 bases sitting between them. Per germline, CDR1 SEHNR and CDR2 FQNEAQ (reference sequence). This CDR3 is built from 14 residues. The whole variable domain, remainder taken from reference TRBV7-9 and TRBJ1-4, is DTGVSQNPRHKITKRGQNVTFRCDPISEHNRLYWYRQTLGQGPEFLTYFQNEAQLEKSRLLSDRFSAERPKGSFSTLEIQRTEQGDSAMYLCASSSPREGEKLFFGSGTQLSVL.

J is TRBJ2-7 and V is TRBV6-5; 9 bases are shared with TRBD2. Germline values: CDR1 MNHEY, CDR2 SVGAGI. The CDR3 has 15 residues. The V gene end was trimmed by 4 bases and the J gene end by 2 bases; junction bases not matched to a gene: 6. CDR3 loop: CASSSGLAPAYEQYF. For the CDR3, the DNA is TGTGCCAGCAGTTCCGGACTAGCGCCGGCCTACGAGCAGTACTTC.

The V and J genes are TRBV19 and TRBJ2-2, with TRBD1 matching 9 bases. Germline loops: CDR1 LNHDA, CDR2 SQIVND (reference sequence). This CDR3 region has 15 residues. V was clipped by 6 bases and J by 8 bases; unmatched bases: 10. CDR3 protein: CASSLDRGVRGELFF. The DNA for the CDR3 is TGTGCCAGTAGCCTCGACAGGGGGGTGCGAGGGGAGCTGTTTTTT.

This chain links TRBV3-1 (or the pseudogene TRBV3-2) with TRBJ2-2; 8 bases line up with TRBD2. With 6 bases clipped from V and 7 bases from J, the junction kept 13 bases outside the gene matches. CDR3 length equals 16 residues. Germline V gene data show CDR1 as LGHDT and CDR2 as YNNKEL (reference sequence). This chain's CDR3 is CASRSTGGSVSGELFF. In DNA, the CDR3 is TGTGCCAGCAGGTCTACGGGGGGGTCGGTTAGCGGGGAGCTGTTTTTT.

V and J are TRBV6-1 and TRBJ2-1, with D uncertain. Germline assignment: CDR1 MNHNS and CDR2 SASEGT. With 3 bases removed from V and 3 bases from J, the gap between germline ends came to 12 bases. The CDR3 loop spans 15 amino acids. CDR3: CASSEELHDYNEQFF. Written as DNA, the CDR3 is TGTGCCAGCAGTGAGGAGCTTCACGACTACAATGAGCAGTTCTTC.

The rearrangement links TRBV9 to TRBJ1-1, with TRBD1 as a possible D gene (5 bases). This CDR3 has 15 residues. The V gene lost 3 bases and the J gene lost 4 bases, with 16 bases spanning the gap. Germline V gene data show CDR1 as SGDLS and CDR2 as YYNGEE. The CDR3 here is CASSANGGVTTEAFF. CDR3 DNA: TGTGCCAGCAGCGCCAACGGGGGGGTTACCACTGAAGCTTTCTTT.

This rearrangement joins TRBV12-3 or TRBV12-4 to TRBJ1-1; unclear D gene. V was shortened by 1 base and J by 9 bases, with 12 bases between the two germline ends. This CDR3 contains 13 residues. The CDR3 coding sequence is TGTGCCAGCAGTTTAGGCGGCCCGGATCAAGCTTTCTTT. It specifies CASSLGGPDQAFF.

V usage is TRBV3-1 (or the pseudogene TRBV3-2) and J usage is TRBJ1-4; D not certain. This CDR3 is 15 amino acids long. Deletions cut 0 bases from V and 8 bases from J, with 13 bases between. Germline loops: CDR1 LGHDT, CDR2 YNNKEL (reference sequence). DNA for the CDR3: TGTGCCAGCAGCCAAGATACGGGATTAGGAGAAAAACTGTTTTTT. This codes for CASSQDTGLGEKLFF.

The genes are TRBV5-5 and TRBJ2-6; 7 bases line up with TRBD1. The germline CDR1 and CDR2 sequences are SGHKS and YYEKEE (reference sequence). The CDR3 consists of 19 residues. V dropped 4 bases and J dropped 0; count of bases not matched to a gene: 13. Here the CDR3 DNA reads TGTGCCAGCAGCCGCAAAACCGGGACAGCGAACTCTGGGGCCAACGTCCTGACTTTC. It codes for CASSRKTGTANSGANVLTF.